The source of this TCR beta chain is a study of T-cell reconstitution after alpha-beta-depleted transplantation in children (dated by TCRdb to the mid-2010s). Regarding the complete study: The study quantitatively tracked T-cell immune reconstitution after TCRalphabeta/CD19-depleted allogeneic hematopoietic cell transplantation in children using TCR repertoire profiling. Results and caveats for the whole study, not just this receptor: The apparently early recovery of alphabetaT-cell counts about two months after transplant reportedly depended on only several hundred rapidly expanded clones that came from non-depleted graft cells. The frequencies of hyperexpanded clones fell over the following months, and after one year, T-cell counts and TCRbeta diversity were mostly attributed to newly produced T cells. The high TCRbeta diversity at day 60 in some patients was ascribed to recipient T cells and intrathymic progenitors that had survived conditioning.

The CDR3, from cysteine to phenylalanine, totals 16 residues. The retained sequence is limited to the CDR3, 48 bases, with the frame set at the first base. Relative to germline, V is 4 bases shorter and J is 5 bases shorter, with 17 bases between their ends. Based on the germline V gene (reference sequence), the CDR1 and CDR2 sequences are MNHEY and SMNVEV. The receptor library was made with PCR. Sequencing took place on an Illumina HiSeq 2500. To normalize quantification of the TCRbeta repertoire, the TCR libraries were built with molecular barcoding that relied on unique molecular identifiers. TCRdb trimmed public reads at Q25 via fastp, called clones via MiXCR and kept in-frame beta chains. Each record represents a unique CDR3 protein, reported with the most common genes and DNA among its rows. The sample table lists hundreds of thousands of distinct CDR3 sequences, about 17% of them with a count of one. The top ten constitute just under 30% of the sample.

Per the publication, the treatment or condition label means: allogeneic hematopoietic cell transplantation with graft depleted of TCRalphabeta T cells and CD19 B cells. TCRalphabeta/CD19-depleted allogeneic hematopoietic cell grafts were given to the transplant recipients, all of whom were children. This clonotype was found a few times. Its antigen target is currently unknown. Base qualities are missing; no much larger clone stands one base away. The receptor chain draws on TRBV27 and TRBJ2-2, and perhaps TRBD1 as D gene, on 6 matching bases. Sequenced material: PBMCs, mostly from graft donor cells, taken 360 days after TCRalphabeta/CD19-depleted stem cell transplant. The TCR comes from a boy under two years old who had a stem cell transplant for Wiskott-Aldrich syndrome, so the T cells may come from the graft donor. The CDR3 protein is CASSSNPYRETGELFF. In nucleotides, the sequence is TGTGCCAGCAGTTCCAATCCTTACAGGGAAACCGGGGAGCTGTTTTTT.